This passage covers 9 T cell receptor beta chains from one sample sequenced in a study of T cells in localized non-small cell lung cancer. Produced via immunoSEQ multiplex PCR; TCRdb's table is partial and in-frame only. The table has about 35,000 clones, roughly 82% seen once. The sample in question was peripheral blood, obtained before any cancer treatment. The receptors were sampled from a male donor older than 55 with stage III squamous cell lung carcinoma.

The sample holds one count of this clone. The genes are TRBV18 and TRBJ2-5, with TRBD1 identical over 9 bases. Trimming took 7 bases from V and 5 from J; bases not matched to a gene: 5. Germline CDR1 KGHSH, CDR2 LQKENI. The CDR3 sequence is 13 residues long. CDR3 residues: CASFTGGGETQYF. CDR3 DNA sequence: TGTGCCAGCTTTACAGGGGGCGGTGAGACCCAGTACTTC. Together with reference TRBV18 and TRBJ2-5, the CDR3 gives the full variable domain: NAGVMQNPRHLVRRRGQEARLRCSPMKGHSHVYWYRQLPEEGLKFMVYLQKENIIDESGMPKERFSAEFPKEGPSILRIQQVVRGDSAAYFCASFTGGGETQYFGPGTRLLVL.

The DNA for the CDR3 is TGCGCCAGCAGCCAAGGAGATACGCAGTATTTT. Protein sequence: CASSQGDTQYF. This sequence joins TRBV4-1 and TRBJ2-3, with no clear D. Trimming removed 1 base at V and 5 bases at J, with 1 base between. CDR1 and CDR2 from the germline V gene are MGHRA and YSYEKL. This CDR3 comprises 11 residues.

The chain uses TRBV25-1 and TRBJ2-2; TRBD1 matches at 7 bases. This CDR3 has 14 amino acids. The J segment lost 1 base and the V segment lost 5 bases, leaving 1 base of the junction unmatched. Per the germline V gene, CDR1 is MGHDK and CDR2 is SYGVNS. CDR3 bases: TGTGCCAGCAGTAGGACAGGGAACACCGGGGAGCTGTTTTTT. This encodes CASSRTGNTGELFF.

The chain employs TRBV18 and TRBJ1-5, with 8 bases identical to TRBD1. J was trimmed by 10 bases and V by 6 bases; bases with no gene match: 11. CDR3 length: 14 amino acids. Germline-derived CDR1 and CDR2 are KGHSH and LQKENI. DNA of the CDR3: TGTGCCAGCTCCGATATGACAGGGGTAGAACCCCAGCATTTT. Its translation is CASSDMTGVEPQHF.

This chain links TRBV19 with TRBJ1-2, with D uncertain. This CDR3 is 14 amino acids long. V lost 2 bases and J lost 0, with 7 bases in between. Per germline, CDR1 LNHDA and CDR2 SQIVND (reference sequence). CDR3 sequence: CASSIYRANYGYTF. Written as DNA, the CDR3 is TGTGCCAGTAGTATATACAGAGCTAACTATGGCTACACCTTC.

The rearrangement joins TRBV7-2 to TRBJ2-3; 8 nucleotides line up with TRBD2. Germline CDR1 SGHTA, CDR2 FQGNSA. After removal of 5 bases from V and 0 bases from J, the junction contained 10 bases not matched to a gene. The CDR3 contains 17 residues. CDR3 nucleotide sequence: TGTGCCAGCAGCCGAGCGACTAGCGTCGGAAGCACAGATACGCAGTATTTT. It yields the protein CASSRATSVGSTDTQYF.

This rearrangement joins TRBV7-8 to TRBJ1-4; 7 nucleotides align to TRBD1. This CDR3 region has 15 residues. V dropped 1 base and J dropped 6; count of bases not matched to a gene: 5. Germline CDR1 is SGHVS and CDR2 is FQNEAQ. Written as DNA, the CDR3 is TGTGCCAGCAGCTTAGTCAGGGGGTTGGATGAAAAACTGTTTTTT. Translation: CASSLVRGLDEKLFF.

The CDR3 DNA reads as TGTGCCTGGAGTAAGGACGGATACACTGAAGCTTTCTTT. This translates into CAWSKDGYTEAFF. This chain joins TRBV30 and TRBJ1-1; no clear D. Germline V gene lookup returns CDR1 GTSNPN and CDR2 SVGIG (reference sequence). Trimming left V 2 bases short and J 3 bases short, with 10 bases between. The CDR3 totals 13 residues.

This chain joins TRBV7-2 and TRBJ1-1; perhaps TRBD1 as D (6 bases). Trimming took 0 bases from V and 3 from J, leaving 17 bases between them. Germline-derived CDR1 and CDR2 are SGHTA and FQGNSA. The CDR3 covers 17 residues. CDR3 coding DNA: TGTGCCAGCAGCTTAGCTAGATCCAGGGGCGGGCACACTGAAGCTTTCTTT. Its protein product is CASSLARSRGGHTEAFF.